This entry describes one T cell receptor (beta chain). This sample is drawn from a study of blood T cell repertoires in COVID-19. Libraries were prepared by immunoSEQ multiplex PCR; TCRdb keeps only in-frame clonotypes and omits some of them. The table shows 100,000 to 150,000 clones, with 60% to 80% occurring only once. In germline, CDR1 is SEHNR, CDR2 FQNEAQ (reference sequence). V shed 5 bases, J shed 3 bases, and the junction held 10 bases outside the gene matches. There are 16 residues in the CDR3. The sample consisted of peripheral blood. This clonotype originated in a man aged 55 to 70 with acute or convalescent COVID-19. The rearrangement links TRBV7-9 to TRBJ1-1; TRBD1 agrees at 9 bases. CDR3 sequence reads: CASSPGQGKVDTEAFF. The CDR3 nucleotides read TGTGCCAGCAGCCCCGGACAGGGGAAGGTGGACACTGAAGCTTTCTTT. Looking up the rest from reference TRBV7-9 and TRBJ1-1 gives the full variable domain: DTGVSQNPRHKITKRGQNVTFRCDPISEHNRLYWYRQTLGQGPEFLTYFQNEAQLEKSRLLSDRFSAERPKGSFSTLEIQRTEQGDSAMYLCASSPGQGKVDTEAFFGQGTRLTVV.